This T cell receptor beta chain originates from a study of cytomegalovirus exposure and HLA in healthy donors listed by TCRdb under 2017. For the study in its entirety: A later analysis indicated that the 95 to 150 validation repertoires were generated on the platform also employed for the roughly 650 repertoires of the first cohort. Besides the first cohort of 500 to 700 subjects, a separate validation cohort made up of roughly 130 different subjects was used. The study combined high-throughput TCR immunosequencing, statistical association of individual TCRs with disease status, and machine learning to predict cytomegalovirus infection status. The study aimed to test whether signatures of past pathogen exposure could be identified by cataloging public T cell receptors.

Separate from the roughly 700-subject first cohort, the validation cohort of over 90 subjects was the group to which the donors belonged. The library relied on the immunoSEQ multiplex PCR assay. In the source study's methods: A statistical classification framework was built for diagnosing cytomegalovirus status from the catalog of TCR beta chain sequences. TCRdb obtained this table from immuneACCESS and retained in-frame rearrangements with V and J assigned. These tables miss some clones; where compared with another copy, unresolved V genes account for less than half of the shortfall, and the remainder is unexplained. Clone size and the V and J calls come from that table; the DNA yielded D and trimming. Within this sample are over 120,000 clones, with about 95% of them counted one time only. The biggest ten clones account for 1.5% to 2% of the sample. About this clone: The antigen it recognizes is unknown. The sample holds no much larger clone one base away, and base qualities are not on file.

CDR1 MNHEY and CDR2 SVGAGI were looked up in the germline V gene. Trimming removed 4 bases from V and 2 bases from J, leaving 15 bases between the germline ends. The CDR3 goes from the cysteine to the phenylalanine over 16 residues. Solely the CDR3 DNA is kept, with 48 bases framed from the first base. The investigation overall reported the following: The authors suggested that the approach could potentially be generalized to other disease states and immunological phenotypes. Cytomegalovirus status was reported to be diagnosed by the classifier with high specificity and sensitivity in both the original and validation cohorts. In vitro tests confirmed that a few of the cytomegalovirus-associated TCR beta chains recognize cytomegalovirus antigens. Most TCR sequences were seen in very few donors, while some public TCRs were found in many individuals. A later analysis found that TCRs clustered in the first cohort also tended to co-occur in the 110 or so validation repertoires, with roughly 95% of cluster scores above 0. A later analysis had no HLA typing for the validation cohort, so co-occurrence there was scored across all 110 or so repertoires. The study gave a list of under 200 TCR beta chains associated with cytomegalovirus.

The sequencing input was PBMCs. This clonotype originated in a man in his late teens or twenties in good health and CMV-seropositive. In this chain, TRBV6-5 is recombined with TRBJ2-1, with the D gene call left open. This receptor carries the CDR3 CASSSGASVAYNEQFF. The bases read TGTGCCAGCAGTTCTGGTGCCTCGGTGGCCTACAATGAGCAGTTCTTC.